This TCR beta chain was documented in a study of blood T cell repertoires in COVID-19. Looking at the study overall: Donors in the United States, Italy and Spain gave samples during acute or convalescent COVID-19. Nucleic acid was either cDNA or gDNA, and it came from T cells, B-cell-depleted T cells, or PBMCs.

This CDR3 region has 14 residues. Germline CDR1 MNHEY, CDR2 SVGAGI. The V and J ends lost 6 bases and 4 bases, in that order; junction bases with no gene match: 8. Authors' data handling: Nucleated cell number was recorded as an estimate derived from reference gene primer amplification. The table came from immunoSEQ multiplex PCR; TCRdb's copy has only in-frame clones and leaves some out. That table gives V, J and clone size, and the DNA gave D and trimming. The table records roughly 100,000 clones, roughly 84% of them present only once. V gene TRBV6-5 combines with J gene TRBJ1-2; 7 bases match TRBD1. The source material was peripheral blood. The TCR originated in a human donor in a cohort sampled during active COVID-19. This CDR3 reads CASSQQGNRYGYTF. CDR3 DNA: TGTGCCAGCAGCCAACAGGGGAACCGCTATGGCTACACCTTC.